This record covers a single TCR beta chain. The antigen is not known. The record originates from a study of T-cell memory formation after mild COVID-19. Overall study findings and caveats: Clones that contracted from day 15 to 85 were balanced CD4/CD8, while later expanders leaned CD4+. Most CD4+ clones that shrank were in CM and EM, while CD8+ ones turned up in EMRA.

Germline assignment: CDR1 SGHAT and CDR2 FQNNGV. This CDR3 contains 14 residues. Deletions cut 6 bases from V and 3 bases from J, with 14 bases between. In TCRdb, the 5' RACE reads were re-called with MiXCR into one record per CDR3 protein. The sample shows some 190,000 distinct CDR3 sequences, around 19% of them seen only once. Sequencing was done on a sample of PBMCs or a T cell subset sorted from them (not recorded which). The chain links TRBV11-2 to TRBJ1-1; D gene ambiguous. The receptor was isolated from an adult woman who had mild COVID-19 (a few samples of this study predate the infection). Cell type and time point are not known. Here the CDR3 DNA reads TGTGCCAGCAGTCCCCGAGCGGTCCACACTGAAGCTTTCTTT. Protein product: CASSPRAVHTEAFF.